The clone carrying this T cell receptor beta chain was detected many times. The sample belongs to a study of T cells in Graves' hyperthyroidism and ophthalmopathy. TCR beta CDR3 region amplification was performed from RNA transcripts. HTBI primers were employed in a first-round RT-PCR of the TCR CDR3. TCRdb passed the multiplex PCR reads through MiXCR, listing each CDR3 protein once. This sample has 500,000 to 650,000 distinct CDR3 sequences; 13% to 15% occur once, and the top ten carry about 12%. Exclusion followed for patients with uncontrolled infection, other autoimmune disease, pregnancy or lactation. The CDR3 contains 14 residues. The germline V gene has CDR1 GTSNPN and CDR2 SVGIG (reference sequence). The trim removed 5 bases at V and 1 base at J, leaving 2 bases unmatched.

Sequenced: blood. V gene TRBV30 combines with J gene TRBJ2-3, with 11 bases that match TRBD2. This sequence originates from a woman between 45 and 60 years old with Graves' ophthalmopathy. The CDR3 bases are TGTGCCTGGGGGACTAGCGGACGCACAGATACGCAGTATTTT. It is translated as CAWGTSGRTDTQYF. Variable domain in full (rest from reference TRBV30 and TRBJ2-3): SQTIHQWPATLVQPVGSPLSLECTVEGTSNPNLYWYRQAAGRGLQLLFYSVGIGQISSEVPQNLSASRPQDRQFILSSKKLLLSDSGFYLCAWGTSGRTDTQYFGPGTRLTVL.